This passage covers 6 T cell receptor beta chains from one sample sequenced in a study of T cell changes during pregnancy in multiple sclerosis. Measured with immunoSEQ multiplex PCR; TCRdb has only the in-frame clones, and not every one. The table includes roughly 35,000 clones, 85% to 90% detected once. Sample: CD8+ T cells from peripheral blood mononuclear cells, taken after pregnancy. The receptors were sampled from a female donor with multiple sclerosis, enrolled in a pregnancy study.

The gene calls are TRBV7-9 and TRBJ2-7, with TRBD1 identical over 8 bases. Trimming cost V 3 bases and J 4 bases; bases outside gene matches: 2. The CDR3 totals 13 residues. Germline CDR1 is SEHNR and CDR2 is FQNEAQ (reference sequence). The CDR3 region has the DNA TGTGCCAGCAGCTTCGGACAGGGTTACGAGCAGTACTTC. This codes for CASSFGQGYEQYF.

The gene calls are TRBV7-9 and TRBJ2-5, with 9 nucleotides matching TRBD1. V gave up 5 bases and J gave up 4 bases; unmatched junction bases: 5. This CDR3 spans 14 amino acids. The germline V gene encodes CDR1 SEHNR and CDR2 FQNEAQ (reference sequence). The CDR3 nucleotides are TGTGCCAGCAGCGCGACAGGGGGAGTAGAGACCCAGTACTTC. Its protein is CASSATGGVETQYF.

This clone was observed once. The rearrangement joins TRBV5-6 to TRBJ1-2, with 9 bases fitting TRBD1. Germline V gene sequence: CDR1 SGHDT, CDR2 YYEEEE. The CDR3 covers 16 residues. The V segment lost 0 bases and the J segment 4 bases; nucleotides outside the gene matches: 7. The DNA of the CDR3 is TGTGCCAGCAGCTTGGCCGGGACAGGGCTACTCTATGGCTACACCTTC. This sequence encodes CASSLAGTGLLYGYTF.

The rearrangement joins TRBV14 to TRBJ1-1, with TRBD1 matching over 7 bases. The V gene end was trimmed by 3 bases and the J gene end by 1 base; junction bases not matched to a gene: 14. The CDR3 sequence is 18 residues long. CDR1 SGHDN and CDR2 FVKESK come from the germline V gene. The CDR3 loop reads CASSHHGQAKGWNTEAFF. CDR3 in DNA: TGTGCCAGCAGCCACCATGGACAGGCCAAGGGGTGGAACACTGAAGCTTTCTTT.

The gene calls are TRBV7-9 and TRBJ1-1; 7 bases are a match to TRBD1. V shed 5 bases and J 11 bases; nucleotides not matched to a gene: 11. The CDR3 extends over 13 amino acids. The germline V gene encodes CDR1 SEHNR and CDR2 FQNEAQ (reference sequence). The CDR3 region has the DNA TGTGCCAGCAGCCCGACAGGGTTCCTCGGGGCTTTCTTT. Amino acids: CASSPTGFLGAFF.

For this clone: The sample contains more than one DNA sequence encoding this CDR3. This chain links TRBV6-1 with TRBJ1-2; TRBD1 aligns across 9 bases. The CDR3 loop spans 15 amino acids. CDR1 is MNHNS, CDR2 SASEGT, per germline. V lost 6 bases and J lost 0; bases outside the gene matches: 5. CDR3 DNA: TGTGCCAGCAGGACGGGACAGGGCCCTAACTATGGCTACACCTTC. Translated: CASRTGQGPNYGYTF.